The clone carrying this TCR beta chain was seen a few times. This specimen comes from a study of identical twins. A universal primer site came from template switching; cDNA carried unique molecular identifiers. Each CDR3 protein is one row after TCRdb ran MiXCR on the 5' RACE reads. The profile shows around 530,000 distinct CDR3 sequences, approximately 16% of them singletons. Germline V gene sequence: CDR1 MNHNS, CDR2 SASEGT. The length of the CDR3 is 16 residues. J was trimmed by 6 bases and V by 5 bases; bases with no gene match: 6. This same sample was also part of a study on yellow fever vaccine responses in identical twins.

The sequence was collected from a woman between 18 and 30 years old in good health. The sample consisted of CD4+ T cells sorted from blood. V is TRBV6-1 and J is TRBJ2-2; 13 bases match TRBD2. The CDR3 region is CASSQTSGGAAGELFF. CDR3 bases: TGTGCCAGCAGTCAAACTAGCGGGGGGGCTGCCGGGGAGCTGTTTTTT.